This TCR beta chain appears in the sequencing data of a study of OX40 agonist ivuxolimab in advanced cancers. Study-level background: A mean age of approximately 58 years, range about 20 to 90, was recorded, and around 85% were male. Checkpoint inhibitors had been given previously to roughly 40% of patients.

Germline-derived CDR1 and CDR2 are SGHRS and YFSETQ. V lost 4 bases and J 4 bases, leaving 14 bases between the germline ends. The CDR3 runs to 15 residues. The repertoire was sequenced with immunoSEQ multiplex PCR; TCRdb's copy has only in-frame clones and lacks some. The sample shows tens of thousands of clones, roughly 90% of them seen only once. The sample in question was CD4+ or CD8+ T cells sorted from blood, obtained in a trial of the OX40 agonist ivuxolimab. This clonotype was sampled from an adult with an advanced solid tumor such as melanoma, head and neck, liver or kidney cancer. The chain is built from TRBV5-1 and TRBJ1-4; D is uncertain. DNA for the CDR3: TGCGCCAGCAGCACAGCCCCGGGTGGTAATGAAAAACTGTTTTTT. Residues: CASSTAPGGNEKLFF. The variable domain in full, completed from reference TRBV5-1 and TRBJ1-4, reads KAGVTQTPRYLIKTRGQQVTLSCSPISGHRSVSWYQQTPGQGLQFLFEYFSETQRNKGNFPGRFSGRQFSNSRSEMNVSTLELGDSALYLCASSTAPGGNEKLFFGSGTQLSVL.